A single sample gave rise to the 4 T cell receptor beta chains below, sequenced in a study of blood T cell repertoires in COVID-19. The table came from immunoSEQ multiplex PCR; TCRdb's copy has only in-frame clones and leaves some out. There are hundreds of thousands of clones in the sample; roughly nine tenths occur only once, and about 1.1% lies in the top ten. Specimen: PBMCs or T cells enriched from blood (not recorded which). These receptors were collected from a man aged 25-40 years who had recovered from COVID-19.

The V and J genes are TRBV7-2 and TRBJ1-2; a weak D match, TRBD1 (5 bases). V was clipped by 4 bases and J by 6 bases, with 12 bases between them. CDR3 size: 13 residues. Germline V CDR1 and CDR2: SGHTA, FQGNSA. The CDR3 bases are TGTGCCAGCAGCTCCCCGGGGGGGGATGGCTACACCTTC. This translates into CASSSPGGDGYTF.

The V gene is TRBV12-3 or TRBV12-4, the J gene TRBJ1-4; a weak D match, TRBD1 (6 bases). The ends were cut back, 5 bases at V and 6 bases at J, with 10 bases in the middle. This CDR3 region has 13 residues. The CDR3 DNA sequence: TGTGCCAGCAGTGGACAGATTGATGAAAAACTGTTTTTT. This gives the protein CASSGQIDEKLFF.

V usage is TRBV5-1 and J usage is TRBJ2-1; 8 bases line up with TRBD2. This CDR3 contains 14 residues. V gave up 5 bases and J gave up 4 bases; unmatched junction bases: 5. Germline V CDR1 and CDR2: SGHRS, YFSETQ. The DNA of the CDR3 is TGCGCCAGCAGACTAGCGGTGACTTACAATGAGCAGTTCTTC. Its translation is CASRLAVTYNEQFF.

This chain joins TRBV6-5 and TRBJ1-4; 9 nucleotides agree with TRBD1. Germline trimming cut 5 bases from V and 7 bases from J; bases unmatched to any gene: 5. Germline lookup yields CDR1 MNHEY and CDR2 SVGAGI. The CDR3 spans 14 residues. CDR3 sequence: CASSPQGAGEKLFF. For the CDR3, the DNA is TGTGCCAGCAGTCCACAGGGGGCCGGTGAAAAACTGTTTTTT.